Below are 14 T cell receptor beta chains sequenced from a single sample in a study of blood T cell repertoires in COVID-19. Sequenced by immunoSEQ multiplex PCR; TCRdb stores in-frame clones only, minus some. The repertoire consists of roughly 98,000 clones, with 85% occurring once and the leading ten covering roughly 12%. The material sequenced was peripheral blood. The receptor source for this set is a woman aged 70-85 years with active or convalescent COVID-19.

The chain uses TRBV28 and TRBJ2-6; D might be TRBD2 (6 bases). This CDR3 is 16 amino acids long. The V and J ends lost 6 bases and 4 bases respectively, with 16 bases between them. Germline CDR1 reads MDHEN; CDR2 reads SYDVKM. Written as DNA, the CDR3 is TGTGCCAGCAGAAAGACTGGGGACTTGGGGGCCAACGTCCTGACTTTC. It specifies CASRKTGDLGANVLTF.

The gene calls are TRBV7-9 and TRBJ1-2, with D maybe TRBD1 (6 bases). V gave up 6 bases and J gave up 3 bases, with 14 bases separating them. Germline V gene data show CDR1 as SEHNR and CDR2 as FQNEAQ (reference sequence). This CDR3 comprises 14 residues. CDR3 nucleotides: TGTGCCAGCAGGAGGGGGGGATCGGACTATGGCTACACCTTC. Amino acids: CASRRGGSDYGYTF.

This clone showed up just a few times. The chain uses TRBV7-9 and TRBJ2-7; D remains ambiguous. There are 12 residues in the CDR3. Between the trimmed V and J ends, which lost 1 base and 2 bases, there was a span of 3 bases. Germline V CDR1 and CDR2: SEHNR, FQNEAQ (reference sequence). This chain's CDR3 is CASSLGAYEQYF. As DNA, the CDR3 is TGTGCCAGCAGCTTAGGAGCCTACGAGCAGTACTTC.

V usage is TRBV5-4 and J usage is TRBJ1-2, with D hard to call. This CDR3 has 15 residues. In germline, CDR1 is SGHNT, CDR2 YYREEE (reference sequence). Trimming left V 0 bases short and J 2 bases short, with 11 bases between. The CDR3, as DNA: TGTGCCAGCAGCTTGGATCTTCCGGGGAACTATGGCTACACCTTC. Its translation: CASSLDLPGNYGYTF. The full variable domain, with the rest looked up from reference TRBV5-4 and TRBJ1-2, is ETGVTQSPTHLIKTRGQQVTLRCSSQSGHNTVSWYQQALGQGPQFIFQYYREEENGRGNFPPRFSGLQFPNYSSELNVNALELDDSALYLCASSLDLPGNYGYTFGSGTRLTVV.

This clone appeared once. The chain combines TRBV2 with TRBJ2-3; no clear D gene. This CDR3 is built from 15 residues. CDR1 SNHLY and CDR2 FYNNEI come from the germline V gene. Trimming took 5 bases from V and 5 from J, leaving 17 bases between them. The CDR3 DNA reads TGTGCCAGCAGTAACGGTCTTCCCCAAAGAGATACGCAGTATTTT. Amino acid sequence: CASSNGLPQRDTQYF.

This sequence joins TRBV7-2 and TRBJ2-2; 14 bases match TRBD2. The CDR3 contains 17 residues. The junction had 1 base not matched to a gene; V was cut back by 4 bases and J by 0 bases. The germline gives CDR1 SGHTA, CDR2 FQGNSA. The DNA of the CDR3 is TGTGCCAGCAGCTCGACTAGCGGGGGGGCGAACACCGGGGAGCTGTTTTTT. Translating it yields CASSSTSGGANTGELFF. The variable domain in full, completed from reference TRBV7-2 and TRBJ2-2, reads GAGVSQSPSNKVTEKGKDVELRCDPISGHTALYWYRQSLGQGLEFLIYFQGNSAPDKSGLPSDRFSAERTGGSVSTLTIQRTQQEDSAVYLCASSSTSGGANTGELFFGEGSRLTVL.

The V and J genes are TRBV5-4 and TRBJ2-3; D perhaps matches TRBD2 (6 bases). This CDR3 contains 18 residues. The V gene lost 4 bases and the J gene lost 6 bases, with 27 bases spanning the gap. Per germline, CDR1 SGHNT and CDR2 YYREEE (reference sequence). CDR3 in amino acids: CASSRGRRTTLRPDTQYF. The CDR3 nucleotides read TGTGCCAGCAGCCGGGGAAGGCGGACTACCTTACGACCGGATACGCAGTATTTT.

This clone was seen just once. V is TRBV3-1 (or the pseudogene TRBV3-2) and J is TRBJ1-5, with D possibly being TRBD1 (6 bases). Trimming shortened V by 5 bases and J by 3 bases, and 11 bases separated the two germline ends. This CDR3 spans 14 amino acids. Germline assignment: CDR1 LGHDT and CDR2 YNNKEL (reference sequence). The CDR3 sequence: CASSYGQNNQPQHF. The CDR3 DNA reads TGTGCCAGCAGCTATGGACAGAACAATCAGCCCCAGCATTTT.

V gene TRBV28 combines with J gene TRBJ1-1, with D tentatively TRBD1 (5 bases). The germline V and J ends were trimmed by 5 bases and 0 bases, with 13 bases remaining between them. The germline V gene has CDR1 MDHEN and CDR2 SYDVKM. The CDR3 length is 15 residues. CDR3: CASSDPNRMNTEAFF. In nucleotides, the CDR3 is TGTGCCAGCAGTGACCCGAACAGGATGAACACTGAAGCTTTCTTT.

This chain uses TRBV5-6 with TRBJ2-5; the match to TRBD2 covers 10 bases. V lost 0 bases to trimming and J lost 4 bases; unmatched junction nucleotides: 3. There are 15 residues in the CDR3. The germline V gene has CDR1 SGHDT and CDR2 YYEEEE. CDR3 nucleotides: TGTGCCAGCAGCTTGGAGGTAGCGGGGGGAGAGACCCAGTACTTC. Amino acids: CASSLEVAGGETQYF.

The chain is built from TRBV28 and TRBJ2-2; D is unresolved. Germline V gene data show CDR1 as MDHEN and CDR2 as SYDVKM. The CDR3 covers 16 residues. V lost 2 bases, J lost 3 bases, and 13 bases lay in between. Here the CDR3 DNA reads TGTGCCAGCAGTTTAAGTGGCTCGTATGACACCGGGGAGCTGTTTTTT. Its protein is CASSLSGSYDTGELFF.

J is TRBJ2-6 and V is TRBV6-5, with D possibly TRBD2 on 5 matching bases. The V and J ends lost 11 bases and 4 bases respectively, with 15 bases between them. The CDR3 length is 14 residues. Germline V lookup: CDR1 MNHEY, CDR2 SVGAGI. DNA for the CDR3: TGTGCCTGTCGGCGGGTTAGCGGGGCCAACGTCCTGACTTTC. Residues: CACRRVSGANVLTF.

The genes are TRBV12-3 or TRBV12-4 and TRBJ1-6; D remains unclear. The CDR3 is 11 amino acids. V was trimmed by 2 bases and J by 13 bases, leaving 6 bases between them. The CDR3 sequence is CASSLIGPLHF. The DNA for the CDR3 is TGTGCCAGCAGTTTAATTGGCCCCCTCCACTTT.

This chain connects TRBV6-1 to TRBJ2-7; tentative D call: TRBD1 (5 bases). Germline V lookup: CDR1 MNHNS, CDR2 SASEGT. V was pared by 11 bases and J by 0 bases, with 20 bases between. CDR3 length: 15 residues. DNA for the CDR3: TGTGCCGTCAACTCGGCAGGGTCCAGCTCCTACGAGCAGTACTTC. Protein sequence: CAVNSAGSSSYEQYF.